This T cell receptor (beta chain) was sequenced for a study of CD8 T cells in ankylosing spondylitis. Whole-study findings and limits: There was a TCR beta motif, made of several highly homologous variants, that appeared characteristic of ankylosing spondylitis blood. Matched ankylosing spondylitis synovial fluid reportedly contained a significantly enriched population of disease-linked clones.

TCRdb used MiXCR to reprocess the 5' RACE reads, holding one entry per CDR3 protein. Here the sample spans about 440,000 distinct CDR3 sequences, under 20% being singletons. Notes on this clonotype: Antigen: not known.

CDR3 size: 18 residues. The sequence came from a male donor with ankylosing spondylitis. Specimen: blood, either unsorted or a sorted T cell fraction (not recorded which). The chain carries TRBV21-1 and TRBJ2-3; the table assigns TRBD2, which was not confirmed against the DNA. TRBV21-1 is a known pseudogene. Here the CDR3 DNA reads TGTGCCAGCAGCAAAGCCCGACTAGCGGGGGAACCCACAGATACGCAGTATTTT. This translates into CASSKARLAGEPTDTQYF.